These 29 T cell receptor beta chains came from one sample sequenced in a study of T-cell memory formation after mild COVID-19 (dated by TCRdb to about 2021). Libraries were constructed by 5' RACE. The listed sequencing device is Illumina NovaSeq 6000. Clones were called with MiXCR by TCRdb after fastp trimmed the public reads at Q25, and only in-frame beta chains were retained. Rows are unified per CDR3 protein, each entry keeping the most common DNA and genes. Recorded for this sample are about 350,000 distinct CDR3 sequences; about 13% of them occurred a single time. The top ten hold about 20% of the sample. Sequencing was carried out using PBMCs or a T cell subset sorted from them (not recorded which). The receptors originated from a man younger than 35 who had mild COVID-19 (a few samples of this study predate the infection). The sample titles of this study are shuffled in the database, so cell type and time point are left out; the donor was told from shared clones.

This clonotype was detected a few times. The V and J genes are TRBV9 and TRBJ2-1, with D perhaps assigned TRBD1 or TRBD2 (6 bases each). The CDR3 loop spans 14 amino acids. CDR1 is SGDLS and CDR2 is YYNGEE in the germline V gene. V dropped 4 bases and J dropped 10 bases, with 18 bases sitting between them. The CDR3 nucleotides read TGTGCCAGCAGCTCGTATGGGGGCGGGGCCGAGCAGTTCTTC. Amino acid sequence: CASSSYGGGAEQFF.

This clonotype was observed a few times. The chain joins TRBV7-2 to TRBJ2-2, with 10 bases that match TRBD1. After removal of 5 bases from V and 6 bases from J, the junction contained 9 bases not matched to a gene. From germline, CDR1 is SGHTA and CDR2 FQGNSA. The CDR3 extends over 16 amino acids. The CDR3 loop reads CASSLRPGQGPGELFF. The CDR3 DNA sequence: TGTGCCAGCAGCCTACGTCCGGGACAGGGGCCCGGGGAGCTGTTTTTT.

The sample holds a few counts of this clonotype. The chain couples TRBV27 to TRBJ1-2; 8 nucleotides line up with TRBD1. The junction had 6 bases not matched to a gene; V was cut back by 4 bases and J by 2 bases. CDR3 size: 15 residues. The V gene's germline CDR1 is MNHEY and CDR2 SMNVEV (reference sequence). The CDR3 reads CASSSPGQGNYGYTF. CDR3 bases: TGTGCCAGCAGTTCCCCCGGACAGGGCAACTATGGCTACACCTTC.

This clonotype was observed a handful of times. The chain recombines TRBV6-6 with TRBJ2-3, with D possibly being TRBD2 (7 bases). The germline CDR1 and CDR2 sequences are MNHNY and SVGAGI (reference sequence). This CDR3 region has 15 residues. Trimming removed 5 bases from V and 2 bases from J, with 14 bases in between. The CDR3 region is CASSAGEGTTDTQYF. For the CDR3, the DNA is TGTGCCAGCAGTGCAGGGGAGGGTACCACAGATACGCAGTATTTT.

The chain has TRBV20-1 and TRBJ1-5; D is unresolved. There are 13 residues in the CDR3. V lost 3 bases and J lost 0, with 6 bases in between. The germline gives CDR1 DFQATT, CDR2 SNEGSKA (reference sequence). The DNA of the CDR3 is TGCAGTGCTAGGGCGGATAGCAATCAGCCCCAGCATTTT. This gives the protein CSARADSNQPQHF.

The chain has TRBV6-2 or TRBV6-3 and TRBJ1-1; TRBD1 is a possible D gene (5 bases). V lost 4 bases and J lost 5, with 14 bases in between. Germline V gene lookup returns CDR1 MNHEY and CDR2 SVGEGT. This CDR3 comprises 14 residues. The CDR3 is CASSFPGWETEAFF. The CDR3 DNA follows: TGTGCCAGCAGTTTTCCAGGGTGGGAGACTGAAGCTTTCTTT.

This clonotype was counted at least ten times. This rearrangement joins TRBV2 to TRBJ2-2, with no clear D. The CDR3 length is 13 residues. Trimming removed 9 bases at V and 1 base at J, with 9 bases between. The germline CDR1 and CDR2 sequences are SNHLY and FYNNEI. CDR3 DNA sequence: TGTGCCAGTCGGACCGTGAACACCGGGGAGCTGTTTTTT. As protein: CASRTVNTGELFF. The complete variable domain, with remaining parts taken from reference TRBV2 and TRBJ2-2, reads EPEVTQTPSHQVTQMGQEVILRCVPISNHLYFYWYRQILGQKVEFLVSFYNNEISEKSEIFDDQFSVERPDGSNFTLKIRSTKLEDSAMYFCASRTVNTGELFFGEGSRLTVL.

This clonotype was counted a few times. The rearrangement links TRBV6-5 to TRBJ2-3, with D possibly matching TRBD1 (6 bases). The CDR3 runs to 16 residues. Per the germline V gene, CDR1 is MNHEY and CDR2 is SVGAGI. V lost 6 bases and J lost 0, with 16 bases in between. For the CDR3, the DNA is TGTGCCAGCAGAGAACAGGGTTTGCTTAGCACAGATACGCAGTATTTT. This sequence encodes CASREQGLLSTDTQYF.

This clonotype has only one observation. The V and J genes are TRBV3-1 and TRBJ2-1, with a possible D match to TRBD2 (5 bases). This CDR3 spans 14 amino acids. Trimming stripped 1 base from V and 2 bases from J, with 6 bases between. The V gene's germline CDR1 is LGHDT and CDR2 YNNKEL (reference sequence). DNA for the CDR3: TGTGCCAGCAGCCAAGTCGGGGCCTACAATGAGCAGTTCTTC. It yields the protein CASSQVGAYNEQFF.

A few counts support this clonotype. The chain joins TRBV7-2 to TRBJ2-7; TRBD1 is a possible D gene (6 bases). Germline CDR1 and CDR2: SGHTA and FQGNSA. V lost 3 bases and J 2 bases, leaving 14 bases between the germline ends. There are 15 residues in the CDR3. As DNA, the CDR3 is TGTGCCAGCAGCTTGTACATGGACAGCCCCTACGAGCAGTACTTC. It codes for CASSLYMDSPYEQYF. Variable domain in full (rest from reference TRBV7-2 and TRBJ2-7): GAGVSQSPSNKVTEKGKDVELRCDPISGHTALYWYRQSLGQGLEFLIYFQGNSAPDKSGLPSDRFSAERTGGSVSTLTIQRTQQEDSAVYLCASSLYMDSPYEQYFGPGTRLTVT.

This clonotype was observed many times. The chain combines TRBV12-3 or TRBV12-4 with TRBJ2-1; D ambiguous. The CDR3 loop spans 12 amino acids. Trimming shortened V by 6 bases and J by 7 bases, and 10 bases separated the two germline ends. The CDR3 protein is CASRQRVNEQFF. In DNA form, the CDR3 reads TGTGCCAGCAGACAACGGGTAAATGAGCAGTTCTTC.

This clonotype was seen a handful of times. This rearrangement joins TRBV12-3 or TRBV12-4 to TRBJ2-3, with TRBD2 matching 7 bases. This CDR3 contains 13 residues. Losses at the gene ends were 6 bases for V and 4 bases for J; bases not matched to a gene: 4. The CDR3 nucleotides read TGTGCCAGCAGACCCAGCGGGGCAGATACGCAGTATTTT. Translated, it gives CASRPSGADTQYF.

The chain links TRBV5-1 to TRBJ2-2, with a weak D call TRBD2 (6 bases). CDR1 and CDR2 from the germline V gene are SGHRS and YFSETQ. This CDR3 spans 16 amino acids. The germline V and J ends were trimmed by 3 bases and 0 bases, with 12 bases remaining between them. The CDR3 DNA sequence: TGCGCCAGCAGCTCCGGGAGCCTCGCGAACACCGGGGAGCTGTTTTTT. Amino acids: CASSSGSLANTGELFF.

The chain carries TRBV20-1 and TRBJ2-3; TRBD2 matches at 8 bases. Losses at the gene ends were 0 bases for V and 0 bases for J; bases not matched to a gene: 11. The CDR3 sequence is 18 residues long. Germline CDR1 is DFQATT and CDR2 is SNEGSKA (reference sequence). The CDR3 DNA reads TGCAGTGCTAGAGATTCAGCGGTAGCGGGGATTAGCACAGATACGCAGTATTTT. Its translation is CSARDSAVAGISTDTQYF.

The chain couples TRBV19 to TRBJ1-2; D uncertain. Germline CDR1 reads LNHDA; CDR2 reads SQIVND (reference sequence). Trimming left V 3 bases short and J 8 bases short, with 13 bases between. The CDR3 runs to 13 residues. CDR3 sequence reads: CASSIRPANGYTF. CDR3 DNA sequence: TGTGCCAGTAGTATTCGACCCGCAAACGGCTACACCTTC.

This clonotype appeared a few times. The rearrangement uses TRBV13 and TRBJ2-5, with a possible D match to TRBD2 (5 bases). The germline V gene encodes CDR1 PRHDT and CDR2 FYEKMQ (reference sequence). Trimming took off 2 bases at V and 5 bases at J, with 9 bases between the two ends. This CDR3 has 13 residues. The chain's CDR3 is CASSLMTGETQYF. CDR3 in DNA: TGTGCCAGCAGCTTAATGACGGGGGAGACCCAGTACTTC.

This clonotype has just a few counts. V gene TRBV4-1 combines with J gene TRBJ1-2; 8 nucleotides agree with TRBD1. The CDR3 has 13 amino acids. Germline V gene data show CDR1 as MGHRA and CDR2 as YSYEKL. The V and J ends lost 4 bases and 6 bases, in that order; junction bases with no gene match: 4. CDR3 in amino acids: CASSPQTGDGYTF. CDR3 in DNA: TGCGCCAGCAGCCCCCAGACAGGGGATGGCTACACCTTC.

In its sample, this clonotype was seen a few times. The V gene is TRBV5-4, the J gene TRBJ2-3; 7 bases are shared with TRBD2. CDR1 is SGHNT, CDR2 YYREEE, per germline (reference sequence). Trimming cost V 5 bases and J 0 bases; bases outside gene matches: 9. The CDR3 has 16 residues. Here the CDR3 DNA reads TGTGCCAGCAGTAGCGGGTCCATCTCTAGCACAGATACGCAGTATTTT. This encodes CASSSGSISSTDTQYF.

This clonotype appeared a few times. This rearrangement joins TRBV5-6 to TRBJ2-7; D is ambiguous. V was shortened by 2 bases and J by 2 bases, with 8 bases between the two germline ends. The CDR3 extends over 13 amino acids. The germline CDR1 and CDR2 sequences are SGHDT and YYEEEE. This chain's CDR3 is CASSLSAPYEQYF. The CDR3 DNA reads as TGTGCCAGCAGCTTAAGCGCACCCTACGAGCAGTACTTC.

This clonotype came up a few times. V usage is TRBV3-1 and J usage is TRBJ1-2; D might be TRBD1 (5 bases). Per germline, CDR1 LGHDT and CDR2 YNNKEL (reference sequence). V was pared by 0 bases and J by 5 bases, with 13 bases between. This CDR3 spans 15 amino acids. CDR3 DNA: TGTGCCAGCAGCCAAGACCTAGGGACCGCTTATGGCTACACCTTC. Translated, it gives CASSQDLGTAYGYTF.

V gene TRBV12-3 or TRBV12-4 combines with J gene TRBJ1-1; 9 nucleotides agree with TRBD1. The V segment lost 6 bases and the J segment 6 bases; nucleotides outside the gene matches: 14. The CDR3 loop spans 16 amino acids. CDR3 amino acids: CASSWTGAPRVAEAFF. The CDR3 bases are TGTGCCAGCAGCTGGACAGGGGCACCAAGGGTTGCTGAAGCTTTCTTT.

This clonotype was counted only a few times. The J gene is TRBJ2-7, the V gene TRBV6-5; the D is unclear. Per the germline V gene, CDR1 is MNHEY and CDR2 is SVGAGI. The length of the CDR3 is 11 residues. V was shortened by 5 bases and J by 5 bases, with 7 bases between the two germline ends. CDR3 DNA: TGTGCCAGCAGTGGTACAGACGAGCAGTACTTC. This sequence encodes CASSGTDEQYF.

The sample holds many counts of this clonotype. V and J are TRBV7-2 and TRBJ1-4; D remains ambiguous. The CDR3 consists of 15 residues. From germline, CDR1 is SGHTA and CDR2 FQGNSA. V was cut by 6 bases and J by 4 bases, with 15 bases left in between. The CDR3 DNA reads as TGTGCCAGCAGTTCTGGCCCTCAGAGTAATGAAAAACTGTTTTTT. Its protein is CASSSGPQSNEKLFF.

This clonotype came up a few times. The chain links TRBV18 to TRBJ1-3; D call uncertain. The germline V gene encodes CDR1 KGHSH and CDR2 LQKENI. The length of the CDR3 is 16 residues. Trimming shortened V by 2 bases and J by 0 bases, and 11 bases separated the two germline ends. The CDR3: CASSPSAPYSGNTIYF. CDR3 DNA: TGTGCCAGCTCACCATCCGCGCCCTACTCTGGAAACACCATATATTTT. Full variable domain (rest looked up from reference TRBV18 and TRBJ1-3): NAGVMQNPRHLVRRRGQEARLRCSPMKGHSHVYWYRQLPEEGLKFMVYLQKENIIDESGMPKERFSAEFPKEGPSILRIQQVVRGDSAAYFCASSPSAPYSGNTIYFGEGSWLTVV.

V is TRBV4-3 and J is TRBJ1-2; D gene ambiguous. The germline V gene encodes CDR1 LGHNA and CDR2 YSLEER. The CDR3 loop spans 14 amino acids. With 0 bases removed from V and 8 bases from J, the gap between germline ends came to 13 bases. CDR3 bases: TGCGCCAGCAGCCAAGAACGTAACTCCCAGGGCTACACCTTC. Translating gives CASSQERNSQGYTF.

This clonotype was seen many times. The DNA of the CDR3 is TGTGCCAGCAGTTTCCCGGGGTTTCGGGAGACCCAGTACTTC. Protein product: CASSFPGFRETQYF. This chain joins TRBV7-2 and TRBJ2-5; a possible D gene is TRBD2 (5 bases). V was clipped by 6 bases and J by 5 bases, with 16 bases between them. There are 14 residues in the CDR3. Looked up from germline, CDR1 is SGHTA and CDR2 is FQGNSA. Based on the CDR3 plus reference TRBV7-2 and TRBJ2-5, the full variable domain is GAGVSQSPSNKVTEKGKDVELRCDPISGHTALYWYRQSLGQGLEFLIYFQGNSAPDKSGLPSDRFSAERTGGSVSTLTIQRTQQEDSAVYLCASSFPGFRETQYFGPGTRLLVL.

This clonotype was observed at least ten times. The genes are TRBV6-5 and TRBJ2-3; 15 nucleotides match TRBD2. Trimming took 2 bases from V and 2 from J; bases not matched to a gene: 5. The germline V gene encodes CDR1 MNHEY and CDR2 SVGAGI. The CDR3 is made up of 18 amino acids. CDR3 coding DNA: TGTGCCAGCAGTTACGCCGGGACTAGCGGGGGGCTCACAGATACGCAGTATTTT. Translation gives CASSYAGTSGGLTDTQYF.

The rearrangement links TRBV9 to TRBJ2-7; the D is unclear. Germline V gene lookup returns CDR1 SGDLS and CDR2 YYNGEE. V shed 1 base and J shed 2 bases, with 10 bases lying between them. There are 14 residues in the CDR3. This CDR3 reads CASSVFWETYEQYF. DNA of the CDR3: TGTGCCAGCAGCGTATTCTGGGAAACCTACGAGCAGTACTTC.

This clonotype was seen more than once but under ten times. J is TRBJ2-3 and V is TRBV5-1; 12 nucleotides line up with TRBD1. The CDR3 length is 15 residues. V lost 6 bases, J lost 5 bases, and 7 bases stayed unmatched. In germline, CDR1 is SGHRS, CDR2 YFSETQ. The CDR3 nucleotides read TGCGCCAGCACCCCGCGGGACAGGGGGCGAGATACGCAGTATTTT. It encodes CASTPRDRGRDTQYF.